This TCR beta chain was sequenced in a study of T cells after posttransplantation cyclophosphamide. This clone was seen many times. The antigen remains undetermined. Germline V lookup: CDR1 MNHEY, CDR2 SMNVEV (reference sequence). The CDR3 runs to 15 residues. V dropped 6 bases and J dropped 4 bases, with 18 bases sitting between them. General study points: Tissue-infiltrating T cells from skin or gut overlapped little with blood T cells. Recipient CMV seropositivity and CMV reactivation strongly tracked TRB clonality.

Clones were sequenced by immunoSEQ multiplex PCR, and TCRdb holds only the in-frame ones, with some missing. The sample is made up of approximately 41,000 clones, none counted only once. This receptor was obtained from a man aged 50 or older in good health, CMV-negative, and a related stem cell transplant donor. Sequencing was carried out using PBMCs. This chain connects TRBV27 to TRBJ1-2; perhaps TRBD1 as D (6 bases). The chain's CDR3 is CASRVGTGNGYGYTF. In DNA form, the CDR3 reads TGTGCCAGCAGAGTTGGAACAGGGAATGGCTATGGCTACACCTTC.